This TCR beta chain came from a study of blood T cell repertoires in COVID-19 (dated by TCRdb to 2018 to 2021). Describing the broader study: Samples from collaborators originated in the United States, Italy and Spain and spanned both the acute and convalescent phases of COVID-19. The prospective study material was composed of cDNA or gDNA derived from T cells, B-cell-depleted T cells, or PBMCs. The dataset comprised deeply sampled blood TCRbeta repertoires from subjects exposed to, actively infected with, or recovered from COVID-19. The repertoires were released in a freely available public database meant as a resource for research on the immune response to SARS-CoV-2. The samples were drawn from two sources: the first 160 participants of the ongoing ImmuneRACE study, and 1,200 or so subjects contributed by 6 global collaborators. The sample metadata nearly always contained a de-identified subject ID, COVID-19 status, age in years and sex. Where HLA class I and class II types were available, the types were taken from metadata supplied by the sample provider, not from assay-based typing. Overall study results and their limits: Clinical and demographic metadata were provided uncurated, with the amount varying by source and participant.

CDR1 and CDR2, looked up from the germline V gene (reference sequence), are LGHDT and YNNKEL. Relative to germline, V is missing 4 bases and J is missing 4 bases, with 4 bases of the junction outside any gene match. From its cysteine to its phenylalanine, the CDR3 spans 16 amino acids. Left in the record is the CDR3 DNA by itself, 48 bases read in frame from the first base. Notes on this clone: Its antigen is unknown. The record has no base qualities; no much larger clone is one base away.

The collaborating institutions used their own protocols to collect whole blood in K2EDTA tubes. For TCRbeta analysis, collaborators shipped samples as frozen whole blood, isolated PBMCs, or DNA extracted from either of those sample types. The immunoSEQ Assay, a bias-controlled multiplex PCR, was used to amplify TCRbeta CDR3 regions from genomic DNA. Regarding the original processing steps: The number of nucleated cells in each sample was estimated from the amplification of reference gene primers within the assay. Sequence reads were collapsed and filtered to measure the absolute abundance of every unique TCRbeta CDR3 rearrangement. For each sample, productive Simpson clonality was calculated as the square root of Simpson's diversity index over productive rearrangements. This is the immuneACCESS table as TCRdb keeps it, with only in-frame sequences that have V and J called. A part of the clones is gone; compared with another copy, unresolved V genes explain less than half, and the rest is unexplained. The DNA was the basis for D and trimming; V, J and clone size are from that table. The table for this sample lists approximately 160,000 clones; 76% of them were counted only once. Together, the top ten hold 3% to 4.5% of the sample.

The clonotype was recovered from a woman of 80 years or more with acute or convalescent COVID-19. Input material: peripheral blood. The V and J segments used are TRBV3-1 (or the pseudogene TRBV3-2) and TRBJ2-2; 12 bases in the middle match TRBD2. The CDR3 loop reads CASSPGLAGITGELFF. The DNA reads TGTGCCAGCAGCCCTGGACTAGCGGGGATCACCGGGGAGCTGTTTTTT.